This TCR beta chain was documented in a study of T-cell reconstitution after alpha-beta-depleted transplantation in children (dated by TCRdb to about 2016). In terms of the full investigation: Using TCR repertoire profiling, the study followed T-cell immune reconstitution in a quantitative way in children after TCRalphabeta/CD19-depleted allogeneic hematopoietic cell transplantation.

Library creation used PCR. Sequencing relied on an Illumina HiSeq 2500. TCR library preparation used molecular barcoding, with unique molecular identifiers applied to normalize quantification of the TCRbeta repertoire. Using fastp at Q25 and MiXCR, TCRdb reprocessed the public reads and kept productive beta chains. Identical CDR3 protein sequences are pooled into one entry, listed with their most common genes and DNA. The sample contains a few hundred thousand distinct CDR3 sequences, about 8.8% of them found a single time. The ten largest clones represent 5.1% of the sample. V lost 5 bases and J lost 0 bases; the stretch between them is 5 bases long. Measured from the cysteine to the phenylalanine, the CDR3 is 12 residues long. Just CDR3 DNA is preserved here, 36 bases in frame from base 1. CDR1 and CDR2, looked up from the germline V gene (reference sequence), are DFQATT and SNEGSKA. The sample holds many counts of this clonotype. Its target antigen remains unknown. The record has no base qualities; no much larger clone is one base away.

Sequencing was performed on PBMCs from the stem cell graft donor, taken from the stem cell graft. The V and J genes are TRBV20-1 and TRBJ1-3, with the D gene call left open. The receptor was derived from a human donor who donated a stem cell graft to a child with SCID. This receptor carries the CDR3 CSARNSGNTIYF. The DNA sequence follows: TGCAGTGCTCGAAACTCTGGAAACACCATATATTTT.